These 9 T cell receptor beta chains were all obtained from the same sample, sequenced in a study of CD8+ T cells in alopecia areata (dated by TCRdb to the late 2010s). The sample's time point, from its label and the paper: baseline before oral tofacitinib. The method behind the library was the immunoSEQ multiplex PCR assay. To provide template for TCR sequencing, every sample had RNA extracted and reverse transcribed into cDNA. TCRdb retrieved this table from immuneACCESS and kept in-frame rearrangements only. Not all clones are present; in checked studies, unresolved V genes account for under half, and no reason is known for the remainder. In this sample the table shows 130,000 to 150,000 clones, 40% to 55% of which occur a single time. The ten largest clones represent more than 0.95% of the sample. Sequences were derived from CD4+ T cells sorted from blood, sampled at week 0. All receptors derive from a human donor with alopecia areata.

The V gene is TRBV7-6, the J gene TRBJ2-3, with unresolved D. The CDR3 has 15 amino acids. Looked up from germline, CDR1 is SGHVS and CDR2 is FNYEAQ. V was trimmed by 5 bases and J by 2 bases, leaving 14 bases between them. CDR3 DNA sequence: TGTGCCAGCAGCCTCAGTTCCCACCACACAGATACGCAGTATTTT. Translating it yields CASSLSSHHTDTQYF.

The V and J genes are TRBV19 and TRBJ1-5; D perhaps matches TRBD1 (6 bases). The V gene lost 3 bases and the J gene lost 3 bases, with 12 bases spanning the gap. Germline-derived CDR1 and CDR2 are LNHDA and SQIVND (reference sequence). The CDR3 is 15 amino acids. The CDR3 region is CASSILGALNQPQHF. In DNA, the CDR3 is TGTGCCAGTAGTATCTTGGGGGCACTCAATCAGCCCCAGCATTTT.

This clone was detected once. J is TRBJ1-5 and V is TRBV5-1; a possible D gene is TRBD1 (6 bases). Germline V gene data show CDR1 as SGHRS and CDR2 as YFSETQ. This CDR3 contains 13 residues. V was trimmed by 4 bases and J by 7 bases, leaving 12 bases between them. The CDR3 bases are TGCGCCAGCAGCCACGGGGGCTCCCAGCCCCAGCATTTT. Translated: CASSHGGSQPQHF.

V is TRBV29-1 and J is TRBJ2-2, with D possibly being TRBD1 (6 bases). V was trimmed by 3 bases and J by 2 bases, leaving 13 bases between them. Germline CDR1 and CDR2: SQVTM and ANQGSEA. CDR3 length: 15 residues. DNA for the CDR3: TGCAGCGTTGAGTTCGGCAGGGGTAACACCGGGGAGCTGTTTTTT. As protein: CSVEFGRGNTGELFF.

This chain uses TRBV5-1 with TRBJ2-5; TRBD1 matches 9 bases. Looked up from germline, CDR1 is SGHRS and CDR2 is YFSETQ. J gave up 5 bases and V 5 bases, and 13 bases lay outside the gene matches. The CDR3 runs to 16 residues. The CDR3 region is CASRVTGGAPPETQYF. CDR3 coding DNA: TGCGCCAGCAGAGTGACAGGGGGAGCCCCCCCGGAGACCCAGTACTTC. Full variable domain (missing parts from reference TRBV5-1 and TRBJ2-5): KAGVTQTPRYLIKTRGQQVTLSCSPISGHRSVSWYQQTPGQGLQFLFEYFSETQRNKGNFPGRFSGRQFSNSRSEMNVSTLELGDSALYLCASRVTGGAPPETQYFGPGTRLLVL.

J is TRBJ2-7 and V is TRBV28, with D possibly being TRBD1 (6 bases). The CDR3 is 14 residues long. V dropped 7 bases and J dropped 7 bases, with 20 bases sitting between them. Germline V gene lookup returns CDR1 MDHEN and CDR2 SYDVKM. The CDR3 DNA sequence: TGTGCCAGCAATGGGGGACACTTGGTGGGTGAGCAGTACTTC. This codes for CASNGGHLVGEQYF.

V gene TRBV7-2 combines with J gene TRBJ2-3; D gene uncertain. CDR1 is SGHTA and CDR2 is FQGNSA in the germline V gene. This CDR3 is 13 amino acids long. Trimming cost V 3 bases and J 3 bases, with 7 bases left between them. The CDR3 region is CASSFGRTDTQYF. The CDR3 DNA sequence: TGTGCCAGCAGCTTCGGTAGAACAGATACGCAGTATTTT.

This clone appeared a few times. The rearrangement joins TRBV6-5 to TRBJ2-5; D uncertain. Germline-derived CDR1 and CDR2 are MNHEY and SVGAGI. Trimming removed 6 bases at V and 1 base at J, with 12 bases between. CDR3 length equals 14 residues. CDR3 sequence: CASRDPFRQETQYF. The CDR3 nucleotides are TGTGCCAGCAGAGACCCGTTCCGCCAAGAGACCCAGTACTTC.

A few counts support this clone. The J gene is TRBJ2-7, the V gene TRBV29-1; 10 nucleotides match TRBD2. The length of the CDR3 is 14 residues. Germline assignment: CDR1 SQVTM and CDR2 ANQGSEA. With V trimmed by 4 bases and J by 4 bases, 7 bases remained unmatched. CDR3 sequence reads: CSVAPLAGAYEQYF. The CDR3 coding sequence is TGCAGCGTTGCTCCGCTAGCGGGAGCATACGAGCAGTACTTC.